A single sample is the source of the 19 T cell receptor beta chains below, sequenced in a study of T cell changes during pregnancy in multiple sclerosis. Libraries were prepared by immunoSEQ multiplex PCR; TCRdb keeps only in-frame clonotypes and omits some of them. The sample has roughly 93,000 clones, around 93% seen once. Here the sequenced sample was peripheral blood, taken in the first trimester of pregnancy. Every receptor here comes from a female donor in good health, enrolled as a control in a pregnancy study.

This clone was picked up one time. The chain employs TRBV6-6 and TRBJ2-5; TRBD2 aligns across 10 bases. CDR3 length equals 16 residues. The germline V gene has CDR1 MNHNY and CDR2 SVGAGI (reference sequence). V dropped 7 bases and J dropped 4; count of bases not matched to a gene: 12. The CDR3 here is CASTPGVAGGGETQYF. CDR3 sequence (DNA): TGTGCCAGCACTCCGGGGGTAGCGGGGGGAGGAGAGACCCAGTACTTC.

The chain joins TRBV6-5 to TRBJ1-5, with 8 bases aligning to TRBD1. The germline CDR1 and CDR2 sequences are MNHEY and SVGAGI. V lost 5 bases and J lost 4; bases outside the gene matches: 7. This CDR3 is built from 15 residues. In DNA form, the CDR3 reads TGTGCCAGCAGTCCCCGGACAGGGCGGAATCAGCCCCAGCATTTT. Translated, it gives CASSPRTGRNQPQHF.

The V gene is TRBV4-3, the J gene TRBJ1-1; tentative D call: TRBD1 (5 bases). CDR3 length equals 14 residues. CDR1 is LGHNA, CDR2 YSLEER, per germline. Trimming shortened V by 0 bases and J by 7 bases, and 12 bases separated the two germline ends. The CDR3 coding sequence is TGCGCCAGCAGCCAAGATAGGAGGGGATATGAAGCTTTCTTT. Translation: CASSQDRRGYEAFF.

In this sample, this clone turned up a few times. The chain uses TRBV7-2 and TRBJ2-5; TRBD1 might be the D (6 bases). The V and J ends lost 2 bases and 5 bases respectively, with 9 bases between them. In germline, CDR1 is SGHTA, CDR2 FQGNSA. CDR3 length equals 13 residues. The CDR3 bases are TGTGCCAGCAGCTTACAGGGGACGGAGACCCAGTACTTC. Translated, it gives CASSLQGTETQYF.

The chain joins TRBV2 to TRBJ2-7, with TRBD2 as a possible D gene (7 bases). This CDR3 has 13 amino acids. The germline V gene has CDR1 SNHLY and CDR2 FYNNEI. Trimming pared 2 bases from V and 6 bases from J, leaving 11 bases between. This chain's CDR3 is CASSERGGGEQYF. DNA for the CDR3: TGTGCCAGCAGTGAAAGAGGGGGGGGCGAGCAGTACTTC.

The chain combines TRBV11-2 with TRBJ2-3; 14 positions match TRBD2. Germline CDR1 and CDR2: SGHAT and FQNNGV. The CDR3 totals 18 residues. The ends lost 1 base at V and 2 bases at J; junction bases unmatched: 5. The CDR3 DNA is TGTGCCAGCAGCTTAGGGGGACTAGCGGGGGCCTACACAGATACGCAGTATTTT. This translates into CASSLGGLAGAYTDTQYF.

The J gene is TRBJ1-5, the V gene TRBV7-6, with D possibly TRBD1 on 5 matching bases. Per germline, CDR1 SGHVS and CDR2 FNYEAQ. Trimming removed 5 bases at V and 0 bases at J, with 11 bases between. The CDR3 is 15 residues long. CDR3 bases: TGTGCCAGCAGCCTGGGGGGTAATAGCAATCAGCCCCAGCATTTT. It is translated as CASSLGGNSNQPQHF.

CDR3 nucleotides: TGTGCCAGCAGTGAAAGGGTGGGGGGAGAGACCCAGTACTTC. This translates into CASSERVGGETQYF. V is TRBV2 and J is TRBJ2-5; possible D gene TRBD2, 6 bases. Trimming took 2 bases from V and 4 from J, leaving 11 bases between them. Germline lookup yields CDR1 SNHLY and CDR2 FYNNEI. The CDR3 consists of 14 residues.

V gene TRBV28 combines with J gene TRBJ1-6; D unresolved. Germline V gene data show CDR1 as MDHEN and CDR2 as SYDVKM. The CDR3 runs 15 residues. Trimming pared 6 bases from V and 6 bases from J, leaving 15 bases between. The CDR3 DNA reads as TGTGCCAGCAGCTCTCCCGGTAATGGTAATTCACCCCTCCACTTT. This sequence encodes CASSSPGNGNSPLHF.

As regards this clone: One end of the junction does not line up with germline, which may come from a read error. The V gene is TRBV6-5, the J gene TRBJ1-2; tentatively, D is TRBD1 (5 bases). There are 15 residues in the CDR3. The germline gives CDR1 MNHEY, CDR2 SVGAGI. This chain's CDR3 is CACRANWGGDYGYTF. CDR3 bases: TGTGCCTGCAGGGCCAACTGGGGGGGTGACTATGGCTACACCTTC.

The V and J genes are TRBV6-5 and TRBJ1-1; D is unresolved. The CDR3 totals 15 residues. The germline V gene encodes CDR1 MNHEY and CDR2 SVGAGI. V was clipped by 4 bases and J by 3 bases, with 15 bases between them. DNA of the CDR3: TGTGCCAGCAGTTCCAACAGCGGGCGCCACACTGAAGCTTTCTTT. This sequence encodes CASSSNSGRHTEAFF.

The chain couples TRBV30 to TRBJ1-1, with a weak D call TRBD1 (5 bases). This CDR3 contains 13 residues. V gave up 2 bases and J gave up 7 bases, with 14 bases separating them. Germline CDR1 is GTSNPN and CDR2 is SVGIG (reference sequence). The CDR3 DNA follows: TGTGCCTGGAGTTCGTTTGTGGGACTTGAAGCTTTCTTT. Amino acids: CAWSSFVGLEAFF. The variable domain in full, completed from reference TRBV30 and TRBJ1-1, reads SQTIHQWPATLVQPVGSPLSLECTVEGTSNPNLYWYRQAAGRGLQLLFYSVGIGQISSEVPQNLSASRPQDRQFILSSKKLLLSDSGFYLCAWSSFVGLEAFFGQGTRLTVV.

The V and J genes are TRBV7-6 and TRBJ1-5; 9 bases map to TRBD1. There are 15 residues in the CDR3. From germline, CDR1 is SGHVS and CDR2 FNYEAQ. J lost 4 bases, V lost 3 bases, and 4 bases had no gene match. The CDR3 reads CASSFGTGRNQPQHF. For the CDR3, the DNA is TGTGCCAGCAGCTTCGGGACAGGGCGAAATCAGCCCCAGCATTTT.

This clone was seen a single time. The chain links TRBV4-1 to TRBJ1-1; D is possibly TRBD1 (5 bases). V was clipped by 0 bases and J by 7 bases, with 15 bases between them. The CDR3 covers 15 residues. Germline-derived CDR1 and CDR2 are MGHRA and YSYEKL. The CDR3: CASSQDPLTGYEAFF. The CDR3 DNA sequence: TGCGCCAGCAGCCAAGATCCCCTTACAGGATATGAAGCTTTCTTT.

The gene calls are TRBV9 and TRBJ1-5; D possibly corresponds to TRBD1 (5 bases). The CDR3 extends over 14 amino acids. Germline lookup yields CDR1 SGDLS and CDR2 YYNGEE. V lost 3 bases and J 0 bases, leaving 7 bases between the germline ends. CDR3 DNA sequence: TGTGCCAGCAGCGACGGGGGTAGCAATCAGCCCCAGCATTTT. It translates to CASSDGGSNQPQHF.

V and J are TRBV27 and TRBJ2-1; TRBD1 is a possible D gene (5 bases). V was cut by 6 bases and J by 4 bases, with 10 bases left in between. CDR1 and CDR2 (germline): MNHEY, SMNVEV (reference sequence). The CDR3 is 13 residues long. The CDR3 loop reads CASRNPGYNEQFF. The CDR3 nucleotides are TGTGCCAGCAGAAACCCAGGGTACAATGAGCAGTTCTTC.

The CDR3, as DNA: TGTGCCAGCAGCCCGGGCGGGGAGCTGTTTTTT. It is translated as CASSPGGELFF. The genes are TRBV7-9 and TRBJ2-2; D gene uncertain. This CDR3 has 11 amino acids. Germline assignment: CDR1 SEHNR and CDR2 FQNEAQ (reference sequence). V lost 5 bases to trimming and J lost 7 bases, with 5 bases between them. Using reference TRBV7-9 and TRBJ2-2 for the parts outside the CDR3, the full variable domain is DTGVSQNPRHKITKRGQNVTFRCDPISEHNRLYWYRQTLGQGPEFLTYFQNEAQLEKSRLLSDRFSAERPKGSFSTLEIQRTEQGDSAMYLCASSPGGELFFGEGSRLTVL.

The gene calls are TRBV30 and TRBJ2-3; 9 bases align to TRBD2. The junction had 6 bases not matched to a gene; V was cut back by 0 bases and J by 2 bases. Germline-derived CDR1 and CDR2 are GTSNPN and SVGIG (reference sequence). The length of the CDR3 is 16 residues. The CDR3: CAWSVLGLALTDTQYF. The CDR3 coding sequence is TGTGCCTGGAGTGTCTTGGGACTAGCCCTCACAGATACGCAGTATTTT.

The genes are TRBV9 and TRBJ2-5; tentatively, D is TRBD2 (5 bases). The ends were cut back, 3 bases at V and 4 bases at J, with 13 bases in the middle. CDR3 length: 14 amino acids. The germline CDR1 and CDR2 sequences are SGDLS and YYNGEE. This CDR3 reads CASSANAGGETQYF. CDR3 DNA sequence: TGTGCCAGCAGCGCAAACGCGGGCGGAGAGACCCAGTACTTC.